The 8 T cell receptor beta chains given below trace back to one sample, sequenced in a study of cytomegalovirus exposure and HLA in healthy donors. PCR involved 60 Vbeta and 13 Jbeta primers. Clones were sequenced by immunoSEQ multiplex PCR, and TCRdb holds only the in-frame ones, with some missing. This sample has over 200,000 clones, with approximately 70% found just once. Sequencing was performed on PBMCs. Receptors originate from a middle-aged man in good health and CMV-seropositive.

The chain couples TRBV27 to TRBJ1-5, with 7 bases fitting TRBD1. The V gene's germline CDR1 is MNHEY and CDR2 SMNVEV (reference sequence). This CDR3 contains 15 residues. V lost 6 bases, J lost 7 bases, and 12 bases stayed unmatched. CDR3 protein: CASSLTQTGTQPQHF. The CDR3 nucleotides are TGTGCCAGCAGCCTTACTCAGACAGGGACACAGCCCCAGCATTTT.

The chain is built from TRBV7-2 and TRBJ1-1, with no clear D. CDR1 and CDR2 (germline): SGHTA, FQGNSA. The V gene lost 3 bases and the J gene lost 1 base, with 6 bases spanning the gap. The CDR3 extends over 13 amino acids. The CDR3 spells CASSLGRNTEAFF. CDR3 nucleotides: TGTGCCAGCAGCTTGGGGAGGAACACTGAAGCTTTCTTT.

The rearrangement uses TRBV19 and TRBJ2-1; the match to TRBD1 covers 8 bases. The CDR3 covers 16 residues. V lost 4 bases, J lost 2 bases, and 7 bases stayed unmatched. CDR1 is LNHDA, CDR2 SQIVND, per germline (reference sequence). The DNA of the CDR3 is TGTGCCAGTAGTACGGATAGGGACAGGCCCTACAATGAGCAGTTCTTC. It specifies CASSTDRDRPYNEQFF.

This rearrangement joins TRBV9 to TRBJ2-7; D might be TRBD2 (5 bases). CDR1 and CDR2 from the germline V gene are SGDLS and YYNGEE. The CDR3 sequence is 14 residues long. Trimming shortened V by 4 bases and J by 3 bases, and 14 bases separated the two germline ends. The CDR3 coding sequence is TGTGCCAGCAGCCCAAGAGGGTCCTTCTACGAGCAGTACTTC. This gives the protein CASSPRGSFYEQYF.

This rearrangement joins TRBV11-2 to TRBJ2-3, with D possibly TRBD2 on 6 matching bases. CDR3 length equals 13 residues. Germline assignment: CDR1 SGHAT and CDR2 FQNNGV. The V end lost 8 bases, the J end lost 6 bases, and 15 bases lay between the germline ends. CDR3: CASRWDLADTQYF. CDR3 sequence (DNA): TGTGCCAGCCGCTGGGACTTGGCCGATACGCAGTATTTT. The full variable domain, its missing parts supplied by reference TRBV11-2 and TRBJ2-3, is EAGVAQSPRYKIIEKRQSVAFWCNPISGHATLYWYQQILGQGPKLLIQFQNNGVVDDSQLPKDRFSAERLKGVDSTLKIQPAKLEDSAVYLCASRWDLADTQYFGPGTRLTVL.

This clone was counted between two and nine times. The chain carries TRBV5-1 and TRBJ2-5; D perhaps matches TRBD2 (5 bases). The length of the CDR3 is 11 residues. Germline CDR1 reads SGHRS; CDR2 reads YFSETQ. Trimming cost V 4 bases and J 7 bases, with 8 bases left between them. The CDR3 loop is CASSTEGTQYF. As DNA, the CDR3 is TGCGCCAGCAGCACCGAGGGGACCCAGTACTTC.

This clone has only a few counts. The gene calls are TRBV6-5 and TRBJ1-1; weak D call: TRBD1 (5 bases). V lost 6 bases to trimming and J lost 5 bases, with 13 bases between them. The CDR3 is 13 residues long. The germline V gene has CDR1 MNHEY and CDR2 SVGAGI. In DNA, the CDR3 is TGTGCCAGCAGCGCGGGGGGGTCTACTGAAGCTTTCTTT. Encoded protein: CASSAGGSTEAFF.

The chain joins TRBV7-2 to TRBJ2-5; 9 positions match TRBD1. Germline CDR1 is SGHTA and CDR2 is FQGNSA. The CDR3 has 16 amino acids. Germline trimming cut 5 bases from V and 4 bases from J; bases unmatched to any gene: 11. The CDR3 DNA follows: TGTGCCAGCAGCACACTACAGGGGGCGCAACGAGAGACCCAGTACTTC. Translation gives CASSTLQGAQRETQYF.